This T cell receptor beta chain was found in a study of T-cell reconstitution after alpha-beta-depleted transplantation in children. The study's findings and limits: From newly produced T cells came most of the T-cell counts and diversity one year after transplant.

On this clonotype itself: Its antigen is unidentified.

The V segment lost 3 bases and the J segment 3 bases; nucleotides outside the gene matches: 7. The CDR3 extends over 15 amino acids. Looked up from germline, CDR1 is SGHRS and CDR2 is YFSETQ. A library of TCRbeta sequences, prepared with unique molecular identifiers, was generated. TCRdb ran MiXCR on the PCR reads and lists one entry per CDR3 protein. The profile covers about 420,000 distinct CDR3 sequences, with 15% to 20% appearing a single time and around 30% taken by the ten largest. The material sequenced was PBMCs, mostly from graft donor cells, taken 360 days after TCRalphabeta/CD19-depleted stem cell transplant. The chain links TRBV5-1 to TRBJ2-7, with 9 nucleotides matching TRBD1. This sequence was found in a boy less than two years old who had a stem cell transplant for Wiskott-Aldrich syndrome, so the T cells may come from the graft donor. The CDR3 DNA sequence: TGCGCCAGCAGCTCATTGGACAGGGGTCTCTACGAGCAGTACTTC. Encoded protein: CASSSLDRGLYEQYF.